The rows below give T cell receptor beta chains drawn from one sample of a study of CD8 T cells in Susac syndrome. MiXCR, run by TCRdb on the immunoSEQ multiplex PCR reads, gives a single entry per CDR3 protein. The sample records more than 150,000 distinct CDR3 sequences, roughly 95% being singletons. Input material: CD4+ T cells from PBMCs. These receptors were obtained from a human donor with Susac syndrome. CDR3s include the opening cysteine and the closing phenylalanine or tryptophan. D genes are given only for firm matches. Clone size is shown for a subset of rows, as once, few, many or a class of expanded clone.

j_call: TRBJ2-7
clone_size: .
v_call: TRBV12-3/TRBV12-4
d_call: .
cdr3_aa: CASGPRPYEQYF
cdr3_nt: TGTGCCAGCGGCCCTCGTCCCTACGAGCAGTACTTC

j_call: TRBJ2-2
clone_size: .
v_call: TRBV6-5
d_call: TRBD2
cdr3_aa: CASSSLLAGVSVIPGELFF
cdr3_nt: TGTGCCAGCAGTTCCCTACTAGCGGGGGTCTCCGTCATTCCCGGGGAGCTGTTTTTT

j_call: TRBJ2-3
clone_size: .
v_call: TRBV20-1
d_call: TRBD2
cdr3_aa: CSARDGGLAGATDTQYF
cdr3_nt: TGCAGTGCTAGAGATGGGGGACTAGCGGGAGCCACAGATACGCAGTATTTT

j_call: TRBJ1-1
clone_size: .
v_call: TRBV15
d_call: .
cdr3_aa: CATSNLGGDTEAFF
cdr3_nt: TGTGCCACCAGCAATCTGGGGGGTGACACTGAAGCTTTCTTT

j_call: TRBJ2-1
clone_size: .
v_call: TRBV15
d_call: .
cdr3_aa: CATSWKAGTSYNEQFF
cdr3_nt: TGTGCCACCAGCTGGAAAGCCGGGACTTCCTACAATGAGCAGTTCTTC

j_call: TRBJ2-7
clone_size: .
v_call: TRBV4-1
d_call: .
cdr3_aa: CASKRGFGLGEQYF
cdr3_nt: TGCGCCAGCAAACGGGGGTTCGGTTTGGGCGAGCAGTACTTC

j_call: TRBJ2-5
clone_size: .
v_call: TRBV18
d_call: .
cdr3_aa: CASSSMGETQYF
cdr3_nt: TGTGCCAGCTCAAGCATGGGGGAGACCCAGTACTTC

j_call: TRBJ2-5
clone_size: .
v_call: TRBV7-8
d_call: .
cdr3_aa: CASSHGFWGYQETQYF
cdr3_nt: TGTGCCAGCAGCCATGGTTTTTGGGGGTACCAAGAGACCCAGTACTTC

j_call: TRBJ1-5
clone_size: .
v_call: TRBV3-1
d_call: .
cdr3_aa: CASSQDITNQPQHF
cdr3_nt: TGTGCCAGCAGCCAAGATATTACGAATCAGCCCCAGCATTTT

j_call: TRBJ2-7
clone_size: few
v_call: TRBV20-1
d_call: .
cdr3_aa: CSAKRTEGYEQYF
cdr3_nt: TGCAGTGCTAAAAGGACCGAGGGCTACGAGCAGTATTTC